Below, one TCR beta chain is given with its context. The antigen remains undetermined. Via CD45RO/CCR7/CD25/CD127/CD95/CD27, cells of the CD4+ naive, central memory, regulatory and stem cell-like memory subsets were sorted. Expressed TCRB transcripts were sequenced after all isolated RNA was converted to cDNA. The average read count of naive, central memory and regulatory T cell samples was approximately 3.5 million. Libraries were prepared by immunoSEQ multiplex PCR; TCRdb keeps only in-frame clonotypes and omits some of them. Among about 340,000 clones, approximately 13% were seen once, and the ten largest hold roughly 0.015%. With 3 bases removed from V and 1 base from J, the gap between germline ends came to 10 bases. CDR1 and CDR2 from the germline V gene are GTSNPN and SVGIG (reference sequence). The CDR3 sequence is 14 residues long. This sample is drawn from a study of beta chain features in type 1 diabetes.

Findings of the study overall: Within the patient group, naive, central memory and Treg TCRB repertoires appeared more similar to each other than within healthy donors. Shortening of TCRB CDR3s, moderate but significant, appeared in all four CD4+ subsets of Type 1 diabetes patients. Insertions were fewer and deletions more numerous at VDJ junctions in type 1 diabetes patients.

This clonotype was sampled from a woman between 18 and 30 years old with type 1 diabetes. The V and J genes are TRBV30 and TRBJ2-4; D might be TRBD2 (6 bases). Sample: naive CD4+ T cells from blood. The CDR3 sequence: CAWSAGGAKNIQYF. The CDR3 DNA reads TGTGCCTGGAGCGCCGGAGGGGCCAAAAACATTCAGTACTTC. The full variable domain, rest sourced from reference TRBV30 and TRBJ2-4, is SQTIHQWPATLVQPVGSPLSLECTVEGTSNPNLYWYRQAAGRGLQLLFYSVGIGQISSEVPQNLSASRPQDRQFILSSKKLLLSDSGFYLCAWSAGGAKNIQYFGAGTRLSVL.